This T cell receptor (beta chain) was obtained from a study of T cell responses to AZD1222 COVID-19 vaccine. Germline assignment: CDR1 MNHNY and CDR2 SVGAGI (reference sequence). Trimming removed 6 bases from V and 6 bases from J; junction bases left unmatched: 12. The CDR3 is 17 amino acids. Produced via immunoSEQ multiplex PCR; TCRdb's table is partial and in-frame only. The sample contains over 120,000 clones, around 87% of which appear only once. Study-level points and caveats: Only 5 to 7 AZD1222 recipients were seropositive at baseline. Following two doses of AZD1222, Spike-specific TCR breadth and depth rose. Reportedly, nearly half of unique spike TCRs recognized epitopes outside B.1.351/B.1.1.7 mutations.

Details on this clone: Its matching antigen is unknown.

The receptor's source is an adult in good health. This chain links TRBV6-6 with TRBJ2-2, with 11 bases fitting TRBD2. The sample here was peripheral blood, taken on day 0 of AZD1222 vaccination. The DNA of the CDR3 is TGTGCCAGCAGCCGACTAGCGGGGTGGGCCTCCGCCGGGGAGCTGTTTTTT. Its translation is CASSRLAGWASAGELFF.